This T cell receptor beta chain emerged from a study of Ad26.COV2.S vaccination and SARS-CoV-2 variants. Findings of the study overall: People who got the vaccine had more spike-specific TCR breadth than people who got placebo. Overall T cell responses may have been underestimated by the analyses of TCR breadth and depth.

A word on this clone: Its target is unknown.

Looked up from germline, CDR1 is SNHLY and CDR2 is FYNNEI. This CDR3 spans 12 amino acids. Trimming removed 8 bases at V and 1 base at J, with 8 bases between. The assay was immunoSEQ multiplex PCR, and TCRdb's table has in-frame clones only and misses some. This sample has approximately 420,000 clones; roughly 90% occur once, and the top ten carry 3.6%. Stated treatment: around 19 received Ad26.COV2.S at low or high dose, single or two shots; about 5 received placebo; per-sample allocation not given. Day 63 following the first vaccine or placebo injection was when the samples were taken. This sequence originates from a person aged 18 to 65 who received the Ad26.COV2.S COVID-19 vaccine or a placebo. This material consisted of peripheral blood, taken in a trial of Ad26.COV2.S vaccine versus placebo. This chain uses TRBV2 with TRBJ2-5; the D gene could be TRBD1 or TRBD2 (5 bases each). In DNA, the CDR3 is TGTGCCAGCCGAGGGGTCCAAGAGACCCAGTACTTC. Encoded protein: CASRGVQETQYF.